Here is one T cell receptor (beta chain) with its context. This clonotype was seen ten or more times. The antigen this receptor binds is unknown. Per-base quality was not reported, and no clone a single base away is much larger than it. Libraries of naive CD8 T cells were generated from about 19,000 to 1,100,000 sorted cells, with 10%, 30% or 50% of the purified RNA used. On a BD FACSAria II, naive CD8 T cells were FACS-sorted as CD8+CD4-CCR7+CD45RA+ and collected into RLT Plus buffer. To test detection sensitivity, Jurkat RNA equal to 10 or so TCR copies was added to samples of roughly 19,000-1,100,000 naive CD8 T cells. Enrichment of CD8 T cells was done with RosetteSep CD8+ T Cell Enrichment Cocktail plus Ficoll-Paque, and ACK red cell lysis came afterward. The library was generated by PCR. The sample was run on an Illumina HiSeq 4000. Bulk TCR libraries were made following a previously described method, with the TCR primers given in Table S5. Purification of total RNA was performed with the Qiagen AllPrep DNA/RNA kit. Reads from multiple sequencing runs of the same library were pooled before analysis. In the original analysis: Reads were retained only if their TCR constant sequence matched exactly, and those retained reads were trimmed to 150 nt and grouped according to their 12-nt molecular barcodes. Reads inside each barcode group were sub-clustered using a 15% Levenshtein threshold, and a quality-weighted consensus sequence was constructed for each RNA molecule. Non-functional sequences were removed, as were lower-count sequences one edit away from another. Based on fitting two negative binomial distributions, any barcode sub-cluster with under 20% of the maximum read count was discarded. TCRdb trimmed the raw reads at Q25, called clones with MiXCR and kept productive beta chains. Each entry is one CDR3 protein sequence, shown with its most common DNA and genes. TCRdb, not the original authors, processed these V and J calls. Across this sample there are approximately 41,000 distinct CDR3 sequences, with approximately 21% seen only once. Jointly, the top ten make up about 1.2% of the sample.

This record belongs to a study of molecular identifiers for immune sequencing clone quantification listed by TCRdb under 2018. With respect to the entire study: For a replicate experiment, RNA from approximately 20,000 or 100,000 naive CD8 T cells was divided into five aliquots, and four of the five aliquots were sequenced. The study was a methods study using CD8 T cells to benchmark molecular-identifier clustering-based TCR repertoire sequencing (MIDCIRS) and TCR RNA copy counting. On the study overall, not on this receptor specifically: When barcode sub-clustering was not used, chimeric consensus sequences inflated TCR diversity, with chimeras reaching as high as 47%. The naive libraries included spiked-in Jurkat TCR RNA (roughly 9 copies' worth), and this RNA is not part of the donor repertoire. Roughly 3 recovered TCR RNA copies per cell were obtained by modeling, versus about 9 by digital PCR, implying a capture efficiency of about 30%. Highly expanded clone sizes could be underestimated because identical TCR molecules may share a barcode. A single cell's worth of spiked-in Jurkat TCR RNA was reported detectable even among under 1.3 million naive CD8 T cells. Clones above 20 RNA copies held over 98% of molecules in CMV-specific effector cells but under 1% in naive cells.

V and J are truncated by 0 bases and 2 bases respectively, leaving an intervening sequence of 14 bases. CDR1 and CDR2 (SGHAT, FQNNGV) derive from the germline V gene. The CDR3 sequence holds 16 residues, the cysteine and phenylalanine included. Solely the CDR3 DNA is kept, with 48 bases framed from the first base. The V gene is TRBV11-2 and the J gene is TRBJ2-7; D gene: possibly TRBD2, on 6 matching bases. The clonotype was recovered from a human donor in good health. Some libraries in this study had Jurkat cell RNA spiked in. The specimen was naive CD8+ T cells from blood, with Jurkat cell RNA spiked in. This sample's cell subset or site label indicates: FACS-sorted CD8+CD4-CCR7+CD45RA+ naive T cells. The DNA is TGTGCCAGCAGCTTAGATTTTCGGGGACTTACCTACGAGCAGTACTTC. It codes for CASSLDFRGLTYEQYF.